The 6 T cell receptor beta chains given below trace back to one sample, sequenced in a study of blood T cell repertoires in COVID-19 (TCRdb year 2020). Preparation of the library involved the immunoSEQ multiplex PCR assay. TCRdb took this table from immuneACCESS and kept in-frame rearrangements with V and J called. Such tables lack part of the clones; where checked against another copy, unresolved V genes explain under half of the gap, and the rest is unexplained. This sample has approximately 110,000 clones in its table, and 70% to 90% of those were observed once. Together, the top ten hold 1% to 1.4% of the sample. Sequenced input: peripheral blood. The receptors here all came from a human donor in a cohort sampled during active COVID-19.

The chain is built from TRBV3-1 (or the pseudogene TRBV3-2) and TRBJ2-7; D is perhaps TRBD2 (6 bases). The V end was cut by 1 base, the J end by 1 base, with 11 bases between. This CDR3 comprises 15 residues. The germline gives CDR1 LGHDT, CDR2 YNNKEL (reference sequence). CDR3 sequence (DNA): TGTGCCAGCAGCCAAGTCGCAGGGAGGTCCTACGAGCAGTACTTC. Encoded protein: CASSQVAGRSYEQYF.

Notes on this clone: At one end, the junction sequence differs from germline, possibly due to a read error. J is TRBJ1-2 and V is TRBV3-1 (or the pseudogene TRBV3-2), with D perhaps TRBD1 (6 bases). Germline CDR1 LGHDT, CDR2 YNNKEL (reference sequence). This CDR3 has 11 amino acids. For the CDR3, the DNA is TGTGCCAGCAGCCAAGGGACCTCAGGGGCCTTC. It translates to CASSQGTSGAF.

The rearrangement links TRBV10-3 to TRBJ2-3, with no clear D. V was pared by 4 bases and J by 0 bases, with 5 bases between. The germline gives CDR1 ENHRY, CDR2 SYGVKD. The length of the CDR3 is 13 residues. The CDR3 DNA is TGTGCCATCAGTGTCCAGAGCACAGATACGCAGTATTTT. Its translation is CAISVQSTDTQYF.

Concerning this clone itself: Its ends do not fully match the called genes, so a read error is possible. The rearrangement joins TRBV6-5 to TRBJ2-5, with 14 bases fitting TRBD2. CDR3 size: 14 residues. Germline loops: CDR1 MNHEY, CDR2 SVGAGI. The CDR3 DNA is TGTGCCAGCAGTTGGGGACTAGCGGGAGAGGCCCAGTACTTC. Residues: CASSWGLAGEAQYF.

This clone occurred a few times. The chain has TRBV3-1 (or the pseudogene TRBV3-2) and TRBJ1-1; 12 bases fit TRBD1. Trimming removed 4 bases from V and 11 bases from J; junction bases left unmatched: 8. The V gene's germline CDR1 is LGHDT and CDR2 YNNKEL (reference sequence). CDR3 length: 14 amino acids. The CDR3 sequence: CASSPRDRGLGAFF. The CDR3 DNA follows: TGTGCCAGCAGCCCCCGGGACAGGGGGCTGGGGGCTTTCTTT.

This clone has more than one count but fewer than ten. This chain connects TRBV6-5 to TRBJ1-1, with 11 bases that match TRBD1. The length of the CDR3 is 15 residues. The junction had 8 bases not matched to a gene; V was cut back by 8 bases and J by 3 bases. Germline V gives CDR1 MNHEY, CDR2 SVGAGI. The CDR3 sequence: CASSGQGAGDTEAFF. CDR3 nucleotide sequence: TGTGCCAGCTCAGGACAGGGGGCAGGGGACACTGAAGCTTTCTTT.